This TCR beta chain was profiled in a study of regulatory T cells in long-lasting Graves disease. Construction of TCR beta libraries relied on iRepertoire HTBI primers and on Arm-PCR targeting CDR3 regions. TCRdb processed the multiplex PCR reads anew with MiXCR; each CDR3 protein has one entry. The table shows 300,000 to 350,000 distinct CDR3 sequences, with around 20% occurring only once. V lost 2 bases to trimming and J lost 4 bases, with 14 bases between them. Per the germline V gene, CDR1 is SNHLY and CDR2 is FYNNEI. The CDR3 loop spans 15 amino acids. The time point here: persistent/refractory GD, antithyroid drugs over 5 years with positive TRAb. PBMC RNA served as the TCR library source. The patients included were those that came from an endocrinology department in Xi'an, China. The EDTA tubes were filled with approximately 10 milliliters of drawn peripheral blood. This clonotype was detected many times.

Sequencing used peripheral blood mononuclear cells (PBMCs), obtained when the disease was refractory, from a patient treated with antithyroid drugs. The V and J genes are TRBV2 and TRBJ1-2, with D unresolved. The TCR comes from a female donor with Graves disease. The CDR3 bases are TGTGCCAGCAGTGAAAGGACGGTGGAGAGCTATGGCTACACCTTC. It yields the protein CASSERTVESYGYTF.